The entry below gives a single TCR beta chain sequence along with its context. Its antigen is not known. Mismatch with germline at one junction end may stem from a read error. Per the germline V gene, CDR1 is MDHEN and CDR2 is SYDVKM. This CDR3 region has 15 residues. The data were taken from a study of T cell repertoires in cytomegalovirus infection. Study in general: Shared public TCR beta signatures pointed to both CMV infection and a matching HLA type.

TCRdb re-called the reads through MiXCR, storing one row per CDR3 protein. The sample shows about 230,000 distinct CDR3 sequences, 22% of them seen only once. Study-level results: In two of eight donors, the top clonotype was HLA-C-restricted CMV-specific. The cumulative frequency of public TCR beta families identified carriers of CMV plus the relevant HLA.

The chain links TRBV28 to TRBJ2-2; D is perhaps TRBD1 or TRBD2 (6 bases each). The sample taken for sequencing was CD8+ T cells from PBMCs. The receptor was isolated from a human donor in good health (CMV status not recorded). Some clones in this sample may be carry-over from other donors' samples. CDR3 amino acids: CASSFRGTHTGKLFF. As DNA, the CDR3 is TGTGCCAGCAGTTTCCGGGGGACACACACCGGGAAGCTGTTTTTT.